This T cell receptor (beta chain) came from a study of response to subunit inactivated influenza vaccine. TCRdb reprocessed the RT-PCR reads with MiXCR, giving one entry per CDR3 protein. Of fewer than 650,000 distinct CDR3 sequences detected, roughly 13% appear once; the ten largest clones hold around 14%. The ends lost 9 bases at V and 1 base at J; junction bases unmatched: 6. CDR3 length: 14 amino acids. Per germline, CDR1 SEHNR and CDR2 FQNEAQ (reference sequence). This clonotype was counted many times. The source of this sequence is a man in his fifties or sixties who received an inactivated influenza vaccine. The chain recombines TRBV7-9 with TRBJ2-3; 8 bases map to TRBD1. Sequenced here: PBMCs from blood, sampled 40 to 50 days after vaccination. The CDR3: CASLPGQGTDTQYF. CDR3 DNA: TGTGCCAGTTTACCGGGACAGGGCACAGATACGCAGTATTTT.